This TCR beta chain is drawn from a study of vaccination effects on CD4 cells after COVID-19. Study context: All participants had two doses of either the BNT162b2 or mRNA-1273 vaccine.

CDR1 and CDR2 from the germline V gene are SNHLY and FYNNEI. Between the trimmed V and J ends, which lost 7 bases and 2 bases, there was a span of 14 bases. The CDR3 is made up of 14 amino acids. Notes on the study in general: Convalescent patients were few in the study, and early post-infection timepoints were absent.

Antigen-specific CD4+ T cells were first expanded with viral peptide pools by the ViraFEST assay and only then sequenced. Researchers isolated CD4+ T cells once approximately ten days of culture had elapsed. Nucleocapsid antibody tests were negative, and the vaccine recipients had no prior SARS-CoV-2 infection. Culturing of 2 million to 2.5 million PBMC per well took place with roughly 10 IU/ml IL-2 and 9 to 10 ug/ml peptides. TCRdb keeps only in-frame clones here, not all; method: immunoSEQ multiplex PCR. This sample has some 77,000 clones, with around 72% found just once. Notes on this clone: Its matching antigen is unknown.

The material was CD4+ T cells from PBMCs cultured with HCoV-OC43 spike peptides, obtained before COVID-19 vaccination. The subset was: HCoV-OC43 spike overlapping peptide pool stimulation. The TCR was taken from a human donor who received a COVID-19 vaccine. The chain recombines TRBV2 with TRBJ1-1, with D uncertain. CDR3 sequence (DNA): TGTGCCAGCACGAGGGAAGTGGGAAACACTGAAGCTTTCTTT. Amino acid sequence: CASTREVGNTEAFF.